Listed below are T cell receptor beta chains from one sample, sequenced in a study of CD8 T cells in ankylosing spondylitis. From the 5' RACE reads, TCRdb called clonotypes with MiXCR, one entry per CDR3 protein. The sample records fewer than 400,000 distinct CDR3 sequences, approximately 20% being singletons. Sequencing input: blood, either unsorted or a sorted T cell fraction (not recorded which). These receptor sequences come from a male donor with ankylosing spondylitis. The CDR3 runs from the conserved cysteine through the conserved F or W. Fields, in order: CDR3 length, V gene, clone size, D gene, J gene, CDR3 DNA, CDR3 protein. D genes are given only for firm matches. Not all rows give a size; the values are once, few, many and, for expanded clones, a class.

length: 14
V: TRBV29-1
size: few
D: NA
J: TRBJ2-3
DNA: TGCAGCGTTGGGGGAGGGCAGGGGGCCGATACGCAGTATTTT
CDR3: CSVGGGQGADTQYF

length: 17
V: TRBV6-5
size: few
D: TRBD1
J: TRBJ1-4
DNA: TGTGCCAGCAGTTACACCCCAGGGGGGCGTACTAATGAAAAACTGTTTTTT
CDR3: CASSYTPGGRTNEKLFF

length: 14
V: TRBV7-2
size: NA
D: NA
J: TRBJ1-3
DNA: TGTGCCAGCAGCTTCGGGGCCGTCGGAAACACCATATATTTT
CDR3: CASSFGAVGNTIYF

length: 14
V: TRBV12-3/TRBV12-4
size: NA
D: NA
J: TRBJ2-5
DNA: TGTGCCAGCAGTTCGCGGACTAAAGCGGAGACCCAGTACTTC
CDR3: CASSSRTKAETQYF

length: 17
V: TRBV3-1
size: few
D: TRBD2
J: TRBJ2-2
DNA: TGTGCCAGCAGCGCGCGGACTAGCGGGAGTCCTACCGGGGAGCTGTTTTTT
CDR3: CASSARTSGSPTGELFF

length: 14
V: TRBV29-1
size: few
D: NA
J: TRBJ2-3
DNA: TGCAGCGTTGTCGGGCGCGGGACCCCAGATACGCAGTATTTT
CDR3: CSVVGRGTPDTQYF

length: 13
V: TRBV4-2
size: NA
D: NA
J: TRBJ2-1
DNA: TGTGTCAGCAGCCAGCAGGATGGACTAGAGCAGTTCTTC
CDR3: CVSSQQDGLEQFF

length: 11
V: TRBV12-3/TRBV12-4
size: NA
D: NA
J: TRBJ2-3
DNA: TGTGCCAGCAGGCGAGCCCGTACGCAGTATTTT
CDR3: CASRRARTQYF

length: 15
V: TRBV25-1
size: few
D: NA
J: TRBJ2-5
DNA: TGTGCCAGCAGGCGTACTTCAGGGGCTGGGGAGACCCAGTACTTC
CDR3: CASRRTSGAGETQYF

length: 11
V: TRBV29-1
size: few
D: NA
J: TRBJ1-1
DNA: TGCAGCGTTAAAGGACGGGCTGAAGCTTTCTTT
CDR3: CSVKGRAEAFF

length: 12
V: TRBV2
size: few
D: NA
J: TRBJ2-1
DNA: TGTGCCAGCAGTGAGAGGTCGGTTGAGCAGTTCTTC
CDR3: CASSERSVEQFF

length: 16
V: TRBV21-1
size: NA
D: NA
J: TRBJ2-4
DNA: TGTGCCAGCAGCAAAGACAGCGGGGGAGCCAAAAACATTCAGTACTTC
CDR3: CASSKDSGGAKNIQYF

length: 13
V: TRBV6-4
size: NA
D: NA
J: TRBJ2-1
DNA: TGTGCCAGCAGGACTGGGATTCCCCATGAGCAGTTCTTC
CDR3: CASRTGIPHEQFF

length: 16
V: TRBV9
size: NA
D: NA
J: TRBJ2-5
DNA: TGTGCCAGCAGCCCCGTGGGTCCACCCCTTTTGGAGACCCAGTACTTC
CDR3: CASSPVGPPLLETQYF